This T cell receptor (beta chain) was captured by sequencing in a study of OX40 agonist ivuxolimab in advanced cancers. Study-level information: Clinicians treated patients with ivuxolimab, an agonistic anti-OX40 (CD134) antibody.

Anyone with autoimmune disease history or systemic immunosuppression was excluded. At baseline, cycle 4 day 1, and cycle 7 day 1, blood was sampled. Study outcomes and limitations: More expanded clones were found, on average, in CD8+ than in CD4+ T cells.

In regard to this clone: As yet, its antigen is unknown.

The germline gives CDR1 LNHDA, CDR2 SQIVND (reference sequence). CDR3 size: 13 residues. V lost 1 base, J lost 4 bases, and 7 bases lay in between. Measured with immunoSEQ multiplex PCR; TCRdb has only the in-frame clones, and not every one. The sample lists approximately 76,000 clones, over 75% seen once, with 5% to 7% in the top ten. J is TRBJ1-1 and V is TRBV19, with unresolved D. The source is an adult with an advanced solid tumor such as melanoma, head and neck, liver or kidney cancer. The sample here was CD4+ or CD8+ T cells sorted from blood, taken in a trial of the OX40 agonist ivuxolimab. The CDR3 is CASSIGAGTEAFF. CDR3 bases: TGTGCCAGTAGTATAGGGGCAGGCACTGAAGCTTTCTTT.